This TCR beta chain derives from a study of a mutant IDH1 vaccine in newly diagnosed glioma. On the study more broadly: Earlier care involved radiotherapy, temozolomide, or both, and the majority received both.

Described time point: week 11, during vaccination. Alongside topical imiquimod, each dose of vaccine comprised 300 ug of mutant IDH1 20-mer peptide. Deletions cut 3 bases from V and 5 bases from J, with 17 bases between. The CDR3 has 15 residues. Germline V gives CDR1 SGDLS, CDR2 YYNGEE. TCRdb's table, derived via immunoSEQ multiplex PCR, lists solely in-frame clones and lacks some. This sample has about 35,000 clones, with approximately 80% found just once. This clone has a handful of counts. Antigen specificity is unknown. The chain recombines TRBV9 with TRBJ1-1; the D gene is possibly TRBD1 (5 bases). This TCR was sampled from a woman between 25 and 40 years old with glioma. Some clones in this sample may be carry-over from other donors' samples. The specimen comprised peripheral blood mononuclear cells (PBMCs), sampled from a glioma patient whose treatment included an IDH1 peptide vaccine. The CDR3 loop is CASSERSREGTEAFF. As DNA, the CDR3 is TGTGCCAGCAGCGAGAGGTCCAGGGAGGGGACTGAAGCTTTCTTT.